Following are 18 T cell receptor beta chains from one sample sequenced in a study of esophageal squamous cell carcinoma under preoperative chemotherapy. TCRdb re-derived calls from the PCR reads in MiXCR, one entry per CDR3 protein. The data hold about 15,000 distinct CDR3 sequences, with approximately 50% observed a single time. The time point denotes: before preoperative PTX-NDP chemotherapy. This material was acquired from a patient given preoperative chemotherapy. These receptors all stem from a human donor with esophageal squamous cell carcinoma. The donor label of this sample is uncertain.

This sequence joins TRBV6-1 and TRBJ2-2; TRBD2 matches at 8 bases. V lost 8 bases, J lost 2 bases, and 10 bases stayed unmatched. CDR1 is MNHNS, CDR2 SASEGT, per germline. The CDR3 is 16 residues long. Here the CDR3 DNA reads TGTGCCAGCGGTCAACGACTAGCGCCTAACACCGGGGAGCTGTTTTTT. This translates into CASGQRLAPNTGELFF.

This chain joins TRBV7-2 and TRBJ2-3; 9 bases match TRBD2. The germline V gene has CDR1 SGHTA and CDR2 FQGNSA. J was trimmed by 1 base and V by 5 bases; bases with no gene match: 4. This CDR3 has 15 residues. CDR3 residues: CASSRIAGGTDTQYF. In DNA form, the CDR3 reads TGTGCCAGCAGCAGAATAGCGGGGGGCACAGATACGCAGTATTTT.

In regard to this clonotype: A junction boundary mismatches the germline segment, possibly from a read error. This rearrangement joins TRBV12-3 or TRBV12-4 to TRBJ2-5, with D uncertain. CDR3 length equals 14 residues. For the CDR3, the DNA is TGTGCCAGCAGCCGGACCCGGGTCCAAGATACGCAGTATTTC. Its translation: CASSRTRVQDTQYF.

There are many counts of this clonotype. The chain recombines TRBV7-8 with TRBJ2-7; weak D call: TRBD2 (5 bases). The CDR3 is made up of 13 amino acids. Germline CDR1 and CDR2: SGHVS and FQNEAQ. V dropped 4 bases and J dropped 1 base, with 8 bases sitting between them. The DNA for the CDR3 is TGTGCCAGCAGCTGGACTCCGTCCTACGAGCAGTACTTC. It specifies CASSWTPSYEQYF.

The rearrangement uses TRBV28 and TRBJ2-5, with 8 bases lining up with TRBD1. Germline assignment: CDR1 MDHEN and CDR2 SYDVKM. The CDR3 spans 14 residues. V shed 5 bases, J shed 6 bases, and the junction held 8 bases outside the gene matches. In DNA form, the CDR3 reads TGTGCCAGCAGTCCGCGGACAGGGTTGAAGACCCAGTACTTC. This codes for CASSPRTGLKTQYF.

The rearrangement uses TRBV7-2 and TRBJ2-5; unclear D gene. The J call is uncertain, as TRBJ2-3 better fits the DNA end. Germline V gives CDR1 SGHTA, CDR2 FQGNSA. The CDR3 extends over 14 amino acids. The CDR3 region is CAGRSRNGAETQYF. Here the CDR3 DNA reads TGTGCGGGCAGATCGCGCAACGGCGCAGAGACCCAGTATTTT.

This CDR3 reads CASSLRGFTDTQYF. The CDR3 bases are TGTGCCAGCAGCTTGCGGGGTTTCACAGATACGCAGTATTTT. The chain has TRBV11-2 and TRBJ2-3; D might be TRBD2 (6 bases). The V and J ends lost 3 bases and 2 bases respectively, with 9 bases between them. The CDR3 extends over 14 amino acids. Germline V gene lookup returns CDR1 SGHAT and CDR2 FQNNGV.

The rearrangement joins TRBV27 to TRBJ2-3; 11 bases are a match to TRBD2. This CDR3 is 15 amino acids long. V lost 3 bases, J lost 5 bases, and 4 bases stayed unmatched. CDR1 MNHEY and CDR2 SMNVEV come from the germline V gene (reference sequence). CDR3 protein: CASSFSGRVQDTQYF. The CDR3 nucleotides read TGTGCCAGCAGTTTTAGCGGGAGGGTCCAAGATACGCAGTATTTT.

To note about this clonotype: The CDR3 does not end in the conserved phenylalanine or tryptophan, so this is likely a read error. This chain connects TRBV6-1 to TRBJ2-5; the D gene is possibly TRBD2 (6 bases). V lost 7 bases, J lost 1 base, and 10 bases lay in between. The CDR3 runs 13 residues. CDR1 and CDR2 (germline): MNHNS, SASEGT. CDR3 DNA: TGTGCCAGCACGCGGGACTTCCAAGAGACCCAGTACTTA. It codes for CASTRDFQETQYL.

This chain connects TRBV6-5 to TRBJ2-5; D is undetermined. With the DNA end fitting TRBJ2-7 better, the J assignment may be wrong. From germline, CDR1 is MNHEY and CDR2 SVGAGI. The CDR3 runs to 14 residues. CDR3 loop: CASSYGSPGYEQYF. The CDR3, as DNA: TGTGCCAGCAGTTACGGTTCCCCTGGCTACGAGCAGTACTTC.

The CDR3 DNA sequence: TGTGCCAGCAGTGGGAGAGACGGGGTCCTCTCCTACGAGCAGTACTTC. Its translation: CASSGRDGVLSYEQYF. J is TRBJ2-7 and V is TRBV12-3 or TRBV12-4; a weak D match, TRBD2 (5 bases). The CDR3 is made up of 16 amino acids. With 5 bases removed from V and 0 bases from J, the gap between germline ends came to 17 bases.

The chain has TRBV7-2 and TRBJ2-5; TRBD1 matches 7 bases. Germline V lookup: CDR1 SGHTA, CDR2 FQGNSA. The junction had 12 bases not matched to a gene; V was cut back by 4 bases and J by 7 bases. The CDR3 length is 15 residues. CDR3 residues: CASSSDPGGTGTQYF. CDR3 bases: TGTGCCAGCAGCTCCGATCCAGGGGGTACGGGGACCCAGTACTTC.

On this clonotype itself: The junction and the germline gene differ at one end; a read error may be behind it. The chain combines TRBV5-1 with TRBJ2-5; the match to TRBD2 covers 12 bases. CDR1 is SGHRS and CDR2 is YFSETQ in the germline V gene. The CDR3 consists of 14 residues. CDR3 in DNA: TGCGCCAGCAGCACAAGTCTAGCGGGAGGGACCCGGTACTTC. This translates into CASSTSLAGGTRYF.

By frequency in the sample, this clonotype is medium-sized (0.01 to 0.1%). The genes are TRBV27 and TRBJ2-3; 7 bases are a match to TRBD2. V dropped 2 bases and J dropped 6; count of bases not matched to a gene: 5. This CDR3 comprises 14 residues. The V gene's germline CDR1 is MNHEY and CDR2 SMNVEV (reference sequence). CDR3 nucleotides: TGTGCCAGCAGTTTAGGGAGGGGTAGGGATACGCAGTATTTT. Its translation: CASSLGRGRDTQYF.

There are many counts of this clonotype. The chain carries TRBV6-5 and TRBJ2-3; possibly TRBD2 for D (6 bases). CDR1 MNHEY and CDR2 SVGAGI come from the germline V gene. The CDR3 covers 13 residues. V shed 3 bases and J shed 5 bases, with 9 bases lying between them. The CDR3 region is CASSYGGIDTQYF. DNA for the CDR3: TGTGCCAGCAGTTATGGGGGGATAGATACGCAGTATTTT.

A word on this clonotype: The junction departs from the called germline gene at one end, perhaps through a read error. The CDR3 DNA reads as TGTGCCAGCACAGGGGGACTAGCGGGAGCGGGCGTCGGGGGTTGTGGCCCAGAGACGCAGTATTTT. Amino acid sequence: CASTGGLAGAGVGGCGPETQYF. The rearrangement joins TRBV7-8 to TRBJ2-3; TRBD2 aligns across 14 bases. The CDR3 is made up of 22 amino acids. Per the germline V gene, CDR1 is SGHVS and CDR2 is FQNEAQ.

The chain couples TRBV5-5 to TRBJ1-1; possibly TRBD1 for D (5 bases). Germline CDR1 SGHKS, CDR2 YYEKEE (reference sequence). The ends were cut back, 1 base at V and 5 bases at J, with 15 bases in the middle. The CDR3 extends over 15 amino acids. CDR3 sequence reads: CASSLTRAGGTEAFF. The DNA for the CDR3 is TGTGCCAGCAGCTTGACGAGGGCGGGGGGGACTGAAGCTTTCTTT.

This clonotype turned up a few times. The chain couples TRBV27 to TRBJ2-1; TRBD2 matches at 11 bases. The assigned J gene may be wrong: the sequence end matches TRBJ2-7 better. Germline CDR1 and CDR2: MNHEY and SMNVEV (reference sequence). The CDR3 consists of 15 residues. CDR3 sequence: CASSSSGRTSDEQYF. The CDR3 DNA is TGTGCCAGCAGTTCTAGCGGGAGGACTTCGGATGAGCAGTACTTC.